This entry describes one TCR beta chain. The source of the sample is a study of preoperative IRX-2 immunotherapy in early breast cancer. Here immunoSEQ multiplex PCR was the method, and the copy in TCRdb shows in-frame clones only, minus some. The table lists under 4,000 clones, approximately 80% of them singletons, with around 7% in the top ten. Germline V gene sequence: CDR1 LNHDA, CDR2 SQIVND (reference sequence). Trimming at V came to 7 bases and at J to 6 bases, leaving 8 bases not matched to a gene. The CDR3 runs 15 residues. Documented treatment: preoperative locoregional IRX-2 cytokine immunotherapy. Patients received preoperative, locoregional IRX-2 cytokine immunotherapy in a phase Ib study.

The V gene is TRBV19, the J gene TRBJ2-1; 11 bases are shared with TRBD2. The sequence derives from a human donor with breast cancer. The sequenced sample was tumor tissue, obtained after IRX-2 immunotherapy. The CDR3 DNA reads as TGTGCCAGTACCCCACTAGCGGGAGTACCCAATGAGCAGTTCTTC. This gives the protein CASTPLAGVPNEQFF.